Presented here are 22 T cell receptor beta chains from one specimen sequenced in a study of blood T cells in healthy people across ages. The use of a sample-barcoded 5' primer and a J-beta primer mix characterized a second PCR of roughly 6 to 11 cycles. TCRdb fed the 5' RACE reads into MiXCR, producing one record per CDR3 protein. The table shows hundreds of thousands of distinct CDR3 sequences, with about 25% occurring only once. Another study also made use of these data, one on T cells of mothers and their children.

Sequences were obtained from blood. These receptors were taken from a boy between 5 and 17 years old in good health.

This clonotype was counted only a few times. This rearrangement joins TRBV27 to TRBJ1-6; TRBD1 aligns across 10 bases. This CDR3 has 20 residues. CDR1 is MNHEY, CDR2 SMNVEV, per germline (reference sequence). Losses at the gene ends were 5 bases for V and 6 bases for J; bases not matched to a gene: 19. CDR3 sequence: CASSLRFLGLGDRGNSPLHF. Written as DNA, the CDR3 is TGTGCCAGCAGTCTAAGGTTTTTGGGGCTGGGGGACAGGGGTAATTCACCCCTCCACTTT.

The genes are TRBV2 and TRBJ1-4; a weak D match, TRBD1 (5 bases). Trimming stripped 6 bases from V and 4 bases from J, with 12 bases between. The CDR3 runs 14 residues. Germline V lookup: CDR1 SNHLY, CDR2 FYNNEI. The CDR3 DNA is TGTGCCAGCAGCGGGGGAGCACTTAATGAAAAACTGTTTTTT. Amino acid sequence: CASSGGALNEKLFF.

This clonotype was observed many times. The chain uses TRBV29-1 and TRBJ2-2; no firm D call. The CDR3 totals 11 residues. Per the germline V gene, CDR1 is SQVTM and CDR2 is ANQGSEA. Trimming left V 4 bases short and J 5 bases short, with 5 bases between. The CDR3 sequence is CSVVGTGELFF. In DNA form, the CDR3 reads TGCAGCGTTGTGGGTACCGGGGAGCTGTTTTTT.

This clonotype was detected only once. This chain links TRBV7-9 with TRBJ1-4, with 7 positions matching TRBD1. Germline-derived CDR1 and CDR2 are SEHNR and FQNEAQ (reference sequence). The ends lost 5 bases at V and 8 bases at J; junction bases unmatched: 5. This CDR3 is 13 amino acids long. The CDR3 region is CASSIRDSEKLFF. The CDR3, as DNA: TGTGCCAGCAGCATCCGGGACAGCGAAAAACTGTTTTTT.

This rearrangement joins TRBV5-1 to TRBJ1-2, with 11 bases fitting TRBD1. This CDR3 spans 16 amino acids. Looked up from germline, CDR1 is SGHRS and CDR2 is YFSETQ. The ends lost 0 bases at V and 4 bases at J; junction bases unmatched: 5. CDR3 protein: CASSLGDRGATYGYTF. CDR3 nucleotide sequence: TGCGCCAGCAGCTTGGGGGACAGGGGGGCAACCTATGGCTACACCTTC.

This clonotype has only a few counts. The gene calls are TRBV7-2 and TRBJ2-1, with TRBD2 matching over 7 bases. The J call is uncertain, as TRBJ2-7 better fits the DNA end. This CDR3 contains 14 residues. Germline values: CDR1 SGHTA, CDR2 FQGNSA. The CDR3 sequence is CASSPGLEADEQYF. CDR3 DNA: TGTGCCAGCAGCCCCGGACTAGAGGCGGACGAGCAGTACTTC.

The gene calls are TRBV4-3 and TRBJ2-6, with D perhaps matching TRBD1 (6 bases). The CDR3 is made up of 18 amino acids. Deletions cut 5 bases from V and 2 bases from J, with 19 bases between. Germline CDR1 is LGHNA and CDR2 is YSLEER. Here the CDR3 reads CASSSTGTPAAGANVLTF. For the CDR3, the DNA is TGCGCCAGCAGCTCGACAGGAACCCCTGCAGCTGGGGCCAACGTCCTGACTTTC.

This sequence joins TRBV20-1 and TRBJ2-5; 7 bases match TRBD1. The J call may be wrong; the DNA end is better matched by TRBJ2-1. The CDR3 totals 15 residues. Germline V gives CDR1 DFQATT, CDR2 SNEGSKA (reference sequence). CDR3 coding DNA: TGCAGTGCCCCGAGCACAGGGGTTCCCTACAATGAGCAGTTCTTC. This codes for CSAPSTGVPYNEQFF.

The chain couples TRBV7-2 to TRBJ2-7, with D possibly TRBD2 on 6 matching bases. V lost 5 bases and J lost 1, with 15 bases in between. This CDR3 has 15 residues. Germline V CDR1 and CDR2: SGHTA, FQGNSA. CDR3 coding DNA: TGTGCCAGCAGCCCACCTAGCGTCCTATCCTACGAGCAGTACTTC. Translating gives CASSPPSVLSYEQYF.

This clonotype was observed a handful of times. CDR3 region: CASSATGTVIAEAFF. The CDR3 DNA reads TGTGCCAGCAGCGCTACCGGGACAGTCATCGCTGAAGCTTTCTTT. V usage is TRBV9 and J usage is TRBJ1-1; 7 bases map to TRBD1. Germline V gene data show CDR1 as SGDLS and CDR2 as YYNGEE. With V trimmed by 3 bases and J by 6 bases, 11 bases remained unmatched. The CDR3 is 15 amino acids.

This rearrangement joins TRBV9 to TRBJ2-7, with TRBD2 matching 7 bases. The trim removed 2 bases at V and 6 bases at J, leaving 17 bases unmatched. This CDR3 region has 17 residues. Germline-derived CDR1 and CDR2 are SGDLS and YYNGEE. The CDR3 nucleotides are TGTGCCAGCAGCGTCTCCCCTGGTTTGGGCGGGAGAATCGAGCAGTACTTC. Translated: CASSVSPGLGGRIEQYF.

This sequence joins TRBV20-1 and TRBJ2-3; D is perhaps TRBD2 (5 bases). Germline CDR1 reads DFQATT; CDR2 reads SNEGSKA (reference sequence). The CDR3 covers 11 residues. V lost 2 bases to trimming and J lost 7 bases, with 7 bases between them. The CDR3 DNA reads TGCAGTGCTAGAACGGACTATACGCAGTATTTT. Translation gives CSARTDYTQYF.

This chain uses TRBV6-1 with TRBJ2-3, with TRBD2 as a possible D gene (5 bases). CDR3 size: 15 residues. Trimming took off 3 bases at V and 1 base at J, with 11 bases between the two ends. Germline CDR1 MNHNS, CDR2 SASEGT. This chain's CDR3 is CASSEQGGRTDTQYF. The CDR3 DNA reads as TGTGCCAGCAGTGAGCAAGGAGGTCGCACAGATACGCAGTATTTT.

The chain couples TRBV25-1 to TRBJ1-4; D is possibly TRBD1 (5 bases). The germline V and J ends were trimmed by 7 bases and 8 bases, with 11 bases remaining between them. This CDR3 region has 12 residues. The germline V gene encodes CDR1 MGHDK and CDR2 SYGVNS. The CDR3: CASNGDGEKLFF. CDR3 nucleotides: TGTGCCAGCAACGGGGACGGAGAAAAACTGTTTTTT.

In this sample, this clonotype turned up a few times. The chain couples TRBV7-2 to TRBJ2-3; 10 nucleotides align to TRBD2. The CDR3 loop spans 16 amino acids. The V gene end was trimmed by 4 bases and the J gene end by 0 bases; junction bases not matched to a gene: 4. Per the germline V gene, CDR1 is SGHTA and CDR2 is FQGNSA. The CDR3 here is CASSSEAGGSTDTQYF. CDR3 nucleotides: TGTGCCAGCAGCTCGGAAGCGGGAGGGAGCACAGATACGCAGTATTTT.

This clonotype was seen only a few times. V and J are TRBV7-8 and TRBJ2-3; 10 bases map to TRBD2. The CDR3 has 17 residues. Germline CDR1 is SGHVS and CDR2 is FQNEAQ. J lost 1 base, V lost 6 bases, and 10 bases had no gene match. Here the CDR3 reads CASSSTPGTSGTDTQYF. The CDR3 coding sequence is TGTGCCAGCAGTTCTACTCCCGGGACTAGCGGCACAGATACGCAGTATTTT.

The gene calls are TRBV13 and TRBJ2-5; D possibly corresponds to TRBD1 (8 bases). CDR1 is PRHDT and CDR2 is FYEKMQ in the germline V gene (reference sequence). CDR3 length: 16 amino acids. The germline V and J ends were trimmed by 5 bases and 0 bases, with 16 bases remaining between them. In nucleotides, the CDR3 is TGTGCCAGCAGCCGACGGACAGGGAGGGACCAAGAGACCCAGTACTTC. Translated, it gives CASSRRTGRDQETQYF.

This rearrangement joins TRBV9 to TRBJ2-4; 7 bases are a match to TRBD1. CDR3 length: 14 amino acids. V gave up 3 bases and J gave up 4 bases; unmatched junction bases: 4. Germline CDR1 is SGDLS and CDR2 is YYNGEE. The CDR3 protein is CASSAGQEKNIQYF. CDR3 coding DNA: TGTGCCAGCAGCGCCGGACAGGAGAAAAACATTCAGTACTTC.

This sequence joins TRBV29-1 and TRBJ1-1; D gene unclear. Per the germline V gene, CDR1 is SQVTM and CDR2 is ANQGSEA. CDR3 length equals 13 residues. Trimming cost V 3 bases and J 0 bases, with 8 bases left between them. CDR3 DNA: TGCAGCGTTGATCCAGGCTTGAACACTGAAGCTTTCTTT. Translating it yields CSVDPGLNTEAFF.

The table lists this clonotype with many counts. The rearrangement uses TRBV28 and TRBJ2-3, with 10 bases lining up with TRBD2. Germline V lookup: CDR1 MDHEN, CDR2 SYDVKM. The CDR3 has 15 residues. J was trimmed by 2 bases and V by 2 bases; bases with no gene match: 1. CDR3 residues: CASSLGTSATDTQYF. The CDR3 DNA is TGTGCCAGCAGTTTAGGGACTAGCGCCACAGATACGCAGTATTTT. Looking up the rest from reference TRBV28 and TRBJ2-3 gives the full variable domain: DVKVTQSSRYLVKRTGEKVFLECVQDMDHENMFWYRQDPGLGLRLIYFSYDVKMKEKGDIPEGYSVSREKKERFSLILESASTNQTSMYLCASSLGTSATDTQYFGPGTRLTVL.

The V call is TRBV20-1, the J call TRBJ1-4; D unresolved. Germline loops: CDR1 DFQATT, CDR2 SNEGSKA (reference sequence). This CDR3 is built from 14 residues. The V end was cut by 0 bases, the J end by 8 bases, with 13 bases between. The CDR3: CSARDLRTGEKLFF. CDR3 DNA sequence: TGCAGTGCTAGAGATTTGCGGACTGGCGAAAAACTGTTTTTT.

The chain uses TRBV7-9 and TRBJ2-6; 7 positions agree with TRBD1. Germline values: CDR1 SEHNR, CDR2 FQNEAQ (reference sequence). The CDR3 length is 13 residues. V gave up 8 bases and J gave up 4 bases; unmatched junction bases: 2. CDR3 nucleotides: TGTGCCAGCGAGGGGGCAGGGGCCAACGTCCTGACTTTC. Encoded protein: CASEGAGANVLTF. Complete variable domain (other parts from reference TRBV7-9 and TRBJ2-6): DTGVSQNPRHKITKRGQNVTFRCDPISEHNRLYWYRQTLGQGPEFLTYFQNEAQLEKSRLLSDRFSAERPKGSFSTLEIQRTEQGDSAMYLCASEGAGANVLTFGAGSRLTVL.